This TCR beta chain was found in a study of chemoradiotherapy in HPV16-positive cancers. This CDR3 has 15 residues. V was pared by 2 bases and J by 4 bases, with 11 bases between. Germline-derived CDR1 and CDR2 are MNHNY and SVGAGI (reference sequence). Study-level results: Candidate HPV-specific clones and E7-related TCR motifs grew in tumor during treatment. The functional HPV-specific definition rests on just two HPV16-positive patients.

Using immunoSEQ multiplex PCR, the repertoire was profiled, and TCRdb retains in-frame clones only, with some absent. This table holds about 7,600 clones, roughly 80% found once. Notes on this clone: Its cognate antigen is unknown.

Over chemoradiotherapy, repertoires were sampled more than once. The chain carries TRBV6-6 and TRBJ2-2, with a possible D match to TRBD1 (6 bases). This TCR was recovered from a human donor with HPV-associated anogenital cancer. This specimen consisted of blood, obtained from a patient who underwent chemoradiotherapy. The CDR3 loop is CASSYEGVGTGELFF. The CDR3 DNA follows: TGTGCCAGCAGTTACGAGGGGGTGGGCACCGGGGAGCTGTTTTTT.